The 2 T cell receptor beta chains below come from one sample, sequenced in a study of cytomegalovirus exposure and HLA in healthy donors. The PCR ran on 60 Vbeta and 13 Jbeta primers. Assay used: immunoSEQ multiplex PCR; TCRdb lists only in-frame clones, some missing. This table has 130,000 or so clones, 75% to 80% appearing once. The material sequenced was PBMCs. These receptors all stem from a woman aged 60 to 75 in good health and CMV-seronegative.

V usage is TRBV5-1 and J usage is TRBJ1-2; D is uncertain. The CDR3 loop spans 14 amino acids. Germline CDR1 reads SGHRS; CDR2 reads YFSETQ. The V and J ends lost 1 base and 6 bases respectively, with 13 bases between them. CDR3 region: CASSLTVPQDGYTF. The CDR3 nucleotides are TGCGCCAGCAGCTTGACAGTGCCGCAAGATGGCTACACCTTC.

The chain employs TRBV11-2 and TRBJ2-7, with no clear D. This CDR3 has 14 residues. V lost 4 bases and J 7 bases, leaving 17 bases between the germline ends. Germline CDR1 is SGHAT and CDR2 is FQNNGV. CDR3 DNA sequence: TGTGCCAGCAGCTCCCTAATACAAGCGAGGGAGCAGTACTTC. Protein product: CASSSLIQAREQYF.